This T cell receptor beta chain was identified during a study of Graves' ophthalmopathy and Graves' hyperthyroidism. Overall study findings and caveats: A model of 13 signatures distinguished ophthalmopathy from stable hyperthyroidism at approximately 88% sensitivity and 81.08% specificity.

TCR beta CDR3 regions were amplified from RNA transcripts. A first-round RT-PCR used HTBI primers, followed by a second-round multiplex PCR. TCRdb reprocessed the multiplex PCR reads with MiXCR, giving one entry per CDR3 protein. The table includes under 350,000 distinct CDR3 sequences, 15% to 20% detected once. This clonotype appeared many times. Antigen specificity is unknown. The clonotype comes from an adult man with Graves' ophthalmopathy. Sequencing was done on a sample of peripheral blood.

In DNA, the CDR3 is TGTGCCAGCATCCGACTCGGACAGGGCCCTGAAGCTTTCTTT. This gives the protein CASIRLGQGPEAFF. The chain is built from TRBV12-3 or TRBV12-4 and TRBJ1-1; 8 bases are a match to TRBD1. Losses at the gene ends were 7 bases for V and 6 bases for J; bases not matched to a gene: 10. CDR3 length equals 14 residues.